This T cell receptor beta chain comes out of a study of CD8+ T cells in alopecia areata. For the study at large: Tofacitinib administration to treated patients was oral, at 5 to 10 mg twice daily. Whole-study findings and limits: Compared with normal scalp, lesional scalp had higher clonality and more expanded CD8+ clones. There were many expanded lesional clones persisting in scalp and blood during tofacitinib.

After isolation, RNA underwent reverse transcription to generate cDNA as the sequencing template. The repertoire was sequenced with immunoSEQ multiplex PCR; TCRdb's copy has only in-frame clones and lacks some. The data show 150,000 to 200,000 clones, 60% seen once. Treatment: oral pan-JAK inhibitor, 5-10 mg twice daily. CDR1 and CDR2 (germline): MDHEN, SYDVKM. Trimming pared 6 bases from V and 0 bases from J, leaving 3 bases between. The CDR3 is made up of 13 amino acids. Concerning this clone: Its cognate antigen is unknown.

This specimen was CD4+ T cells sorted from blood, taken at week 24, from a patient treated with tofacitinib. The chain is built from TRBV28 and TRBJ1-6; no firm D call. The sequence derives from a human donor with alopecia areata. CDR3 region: CASRPSYNSPLHF. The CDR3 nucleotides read TGTGCCAGCAGGCCCTCCTATAATTCACCCCTCCACTTT.